This T cell receptor (beta chain) was captured in a study of blood T cell repertoires in COVID-19. This clone was found once. The CDR3 covers 14 residues. CDR1 and CDR2 from the germline V gene are MNHEY and SMNVEV (reference sequence). Trimming pared 3 bases from V and 1 base from J, leaving 7 bases between. Method: immunoSEQ multiplex PCR; TCRdb's copy keeps in-frame clones and lacks some. The sample holds approximately 160,000 clones, roughly 84% seen once. The chain is built from TRBV27 and TRBJ1-3, with D possibly matching TRBD1 (5 bases). This TCR derives from a woman aged 60-75 years with COVID-19, enrolled during active disease. Source material: peripheral blood. CDR3 DNA sequence: TGTGCCAGCAGTTTGGGGGGATCTGGAAACACCATATATTTT. Its translation is CASSLGGSGNTIYF.